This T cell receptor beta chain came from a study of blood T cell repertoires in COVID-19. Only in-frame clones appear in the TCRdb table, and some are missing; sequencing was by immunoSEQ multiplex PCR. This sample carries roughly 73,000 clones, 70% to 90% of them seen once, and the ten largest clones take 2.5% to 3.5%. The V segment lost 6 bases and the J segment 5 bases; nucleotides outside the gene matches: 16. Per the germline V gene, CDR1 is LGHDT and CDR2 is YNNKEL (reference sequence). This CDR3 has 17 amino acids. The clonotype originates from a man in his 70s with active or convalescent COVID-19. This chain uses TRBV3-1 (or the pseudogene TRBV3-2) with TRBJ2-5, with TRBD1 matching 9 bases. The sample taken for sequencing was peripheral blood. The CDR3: CASSSTGGPSTRETQYF. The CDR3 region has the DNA TGTGCCAGCAGTTCCACAGGGGGCCCCTCCACCCGGGAGACCCAGTACTTC.